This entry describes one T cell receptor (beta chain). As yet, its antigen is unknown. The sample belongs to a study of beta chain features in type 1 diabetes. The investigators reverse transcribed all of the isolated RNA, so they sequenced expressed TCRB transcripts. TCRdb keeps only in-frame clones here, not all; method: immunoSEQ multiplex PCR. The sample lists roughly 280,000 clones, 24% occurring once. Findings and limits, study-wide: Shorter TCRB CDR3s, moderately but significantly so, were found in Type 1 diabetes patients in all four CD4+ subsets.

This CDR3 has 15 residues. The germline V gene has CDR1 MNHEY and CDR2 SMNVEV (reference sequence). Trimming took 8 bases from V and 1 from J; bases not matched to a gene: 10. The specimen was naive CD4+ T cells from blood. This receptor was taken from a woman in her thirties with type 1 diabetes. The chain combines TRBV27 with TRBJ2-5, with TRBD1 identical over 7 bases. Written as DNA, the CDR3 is TGTGCCAGCCGAGGGGGCTCAAACCTCCAAGAGACCCAGTACTTC. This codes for CASRGGSNLQETQYF.